Listed here is a single TCR beta chain. The antigen is not known. Cells designated naive CD8 were CD45RO-negative and were positively selected for CCR7, with terminally differentiated effector memory CD45RA+ cells excluded. These data originate in a study of shared clonotypes between healthy human individuals. Study-level points and caveats: Estimated richness was generally greater in naive than memory subsets. Sorted-subset sequencing, rarefaction showed, was incomplete despite large depth. Non-shared clonotypes had lower generation probabilities than those shared by all four donors.

Profiled with immunoSEQ multiplex PCR; TCRdb holds only in-frame clones, not every one. Here the sample spans about 2.2 million clones, 90% to 95% being singletons. CDR1 and CDR2 from the germline V gene are MNHEY and SMNVEV (reference sequence). The CDR3 loop spans 15 amino acids. Trimming took 0 bases from V and 2 from J, leaving 11 bases between them. The clonotype comes from a man aged 18-30 years in good health. Some clones in this sample may be carry-over from other donors' samples. This chain connects TRBV27 to TRBJ2-7; possibly TRBD2 for D (6 bases). Sequenced material: naive CD8+ T cells from PBMCs. DNA for the CDR3: TGTGCCAGCAGTTTATCGGCGGGGTGGACCTACGAGCAGTACTTC. Its translation is CASSLSAGWTYEQYF.